These T cell receptor beta chains were read from a single sample in a study of T cell responses to AZD1222 COVID-19 vaccine. Profiling relied on immunoSEQ multiplex PCR, and the TCRdb table lists in-frame clones only, not all of them. The sample records 75,000 to 100,000 clones, around 89% being singletons. The source was peripheral blood, collected on day 0 of AZD1222 vaccination. Receptors were obtained from an adult in good health. Each CDR3 is given with its conserved first and last residue. The D gene is left open where the match is weak. Expanded clones are given a class, and other clones once, few, many or no size at all.

NA,NA,TRBJ1-2,TRBV5-4,TGTGCCAGCAGCTTGGCTCAGAACTATGGCTACACCTTC,CASSLAQNYGYTF
NA,NA,TRBJ1-2,TRBV5-5,TGTGCCAGCAGGCCCCCAGGGACCCTCCACGACCTCGGTGGCTACACCTTC,CASRPPGTLHDLGGYTF
NA,NA,TRBJ2-3,TRBV28,TGTGCCAGCAGTACGACAGGCACCACAGATACGCAGTATTTT,CASSTTGTTDTQYF
NA,once,TRBJ2-7,TRBV7-2,TGTGCCAGCAGCTTAGCAGCGGGTTCCTACGAGCAGTACTTC,CASSLAAGSYEQYF
NA,NA,TRBJ2-4,TRBV15,TGTGCCACCAGCAGATCCTTGACAGACACCAGTTCCTTTAAAAACATTCAGTACTTC,CATSRSLTDTSSFKNIQYF
NA,few,TRBJ2-1,TRBV7-2,TGTGCCAGCAGCCCACTCCCCGGAAAGAATGAGCAGTTCTTC,CASSPLPGKNEQFF
NA,NA,TRBJ2-3,TRBV19,TGTGCCAGTAGTGGACCGGTTTATGCTAGCACAGATACGCAGTATTTT,CASSGPVYASTDTQYF
NA,NA,TRBJ1-6,TRBV9,TGTGCCAGCAGCGCCGAAGCATACAATTCACCCCTCCACTTT,CASSAEAYNSPLHF
TRBD2,once,TRBJ2-3,TRBV7-3,TGTGCCAGCAGCCGGGCGGCTAGCGGAACTAGCACAGATACGCAGTATTTT,CASSRAASGTSTDTQYF
TRBD1,NA,TRBJ1-1,TRBV19,TGTGCCAGTAGTTATACAGGGGGCCCTGGTGCGGCTTTCTTT,CASSYTGGPGAAFF